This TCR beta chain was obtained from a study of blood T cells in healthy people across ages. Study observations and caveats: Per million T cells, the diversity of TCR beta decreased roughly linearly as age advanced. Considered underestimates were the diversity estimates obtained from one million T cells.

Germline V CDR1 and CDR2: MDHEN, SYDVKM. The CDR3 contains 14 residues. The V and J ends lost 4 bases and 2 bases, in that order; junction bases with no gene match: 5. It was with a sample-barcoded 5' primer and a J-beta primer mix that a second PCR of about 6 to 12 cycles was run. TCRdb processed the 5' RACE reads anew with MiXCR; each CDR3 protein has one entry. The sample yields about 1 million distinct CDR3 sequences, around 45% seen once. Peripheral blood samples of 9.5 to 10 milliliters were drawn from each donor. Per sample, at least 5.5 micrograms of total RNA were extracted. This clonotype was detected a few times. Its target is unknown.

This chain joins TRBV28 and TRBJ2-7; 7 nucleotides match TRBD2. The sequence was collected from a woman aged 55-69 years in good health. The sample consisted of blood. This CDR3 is CASSSSGKTYEQYF. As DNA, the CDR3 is TGTGCCAGCAGTTCCAGCGGGAAGACCTACGAGCAGTACTTC.